One sample yielded the 19 T cell receptor beta chains listed below, sequenced in a study of T-cell memory formation after mild COVID-19. In TCRdb, the 5' RACE reads were re-called with MiXCR into one record per CDR3 protein. In the table there are 210,000 or so distinct CDR3 sequences, 18% of which are singletons. Sequencing was performed on PBMCs or a T cell subset sorted from them (not recorded which). Source of these receptors: an adult woman who had mild COVID-19 (a few samples of this study predate the infection). Cell type and time point are not known.

The chain couples TRBV7-9 to TRBJ2-3; 8 bases match TRBD2. Germline lookup yields CDR1 SEHNR and CDR2 FQNEAQ (reference sequence). The CDR3 is made up of 16 amino acids. V lost 2 bases, J lost 1 base, and 5 bases stayed unmatched. The chain's CDR3 is CASSLRAGARTDTQYF. CDR3 DNA sequence: TGTGCCAGCAGCTTAAGAGCGGGGGCCCGCACAGATACGCAGTATTTT.

This clonotype has only a few counts. The chain links TRBV3-1 to TRBJ2-1, with unresolved D. This CDR3 has 14 residues. V lost 1 base to trimming and J lost 5 bases, with 9 bases between them. CDR1 is LGHDT and CDR2 is YNNKEL in the germline V gene (reference sequence). Here the CDR3 reads CASSQAFRNNEQFF. DNA for the CDR3: TGTGCCAGCAGCCAAGCTTTCCGCAACAATGAGCAGTTCTTC.

This clonotype was seen ten or more times. The gene calls are TRBV10-3 and TRBJ1-3, with 7 bases lining up with TRBD1. Germline CDR1 is ENHRY and CDR2 is SYGVKD. The CDR3 runs 11 residues. The trim removed 10 bases at V and 6 bases at J, leaving 3 bases unmatched. For the CDR3, the DNA is TGTGCCACAGGACAGGCAAACACCATATATTTT. Translation gives CATGQANTIYF.

This clonotype was seen more than once but under ten times. V is TRBV6-2 or TRBV6-3 and J is TRBJ2-7; 14 bases map to TRBD2. The CDR3 length is 17 residues. With V trimmed by 2 bases and J by 6 bases, 9 bases remained unmatched. The germline V gene encodes CDR1 MNHEY and CDR2 SVGEGT. CDR3 in amino acids: CASSYPISGTSGSEQYF. The CDR3 DNA reads TGTGCCAGCAGTTACCCCATTTCGGGGACTAGCGGGAGCGAGCAGTACTTC.

Ten or more counts support this clonotype. The chain links TRBV24-1 to TRBJ2-3; D tentatively reads TRBD1 or TRBD2 (5 bases each). Germline CDR1 and CDR2: KGHDR and SFDVKD. There are 15 residues in the CDR3. V was shortened by 7 bases and J by 6 bases, with 19 bases between the two germline ends. CDR3 bases: TGTGCCACCAGCCACCGGGACGGTGTTGAGGATACGCAGTATTTT. Its protein is CATSHRDGVEDTQYF.

The chain links TRBV19 to TRBJ2-7, with 13 bases fitting TRBD2. V trimming: 1 base; J trimming: 4 bases; junction bases outside the gene matches: 7. The CDR3 is made up of 17 amino acids. The germline gives CDR1 LNHDA, CDR2 SQIVND (reference sequence). CDR3 amino acids: CASSIVRTSGSRYEQYF. CDR3 DNA: TGTGCCAGTAGTATAGTTCGGACTAGCGGGAGTAGGTACGAGCAGTACTTC.

The chain joins TRBV5-6 to TRBJ2-5; maybe TRBD1 (5 bases). Germline values: CDR1 SGHDT, CDR2 YYEEEE. The CDR3 length is 15 residues. V lost 0 bases, J lost 4 bases, and 13 bases lay in between. CDR3 residues: CASSLARRQGETQYF. The CDR3 DNA sequence: TGTGCCAGCAGCTTGGCCCGTCGGCAGGGAGAGACCCAGTACTTC.

This clonotype has only a few counts. Here the CDR3 reads CATGLAGGGTGELFF. As DNA, the CDR3 is TGTGCCACCGGCCTAGCGGGAGGTGGAACCGGGGAGCTGTTTTTT. The gene calls are TRBV24-1 and TRBJ2-2; 11 positions match TRBD2. CDR3 length equals 15 residues. Trimming at V came to 9 bases and at J to 5 bases, leaving 7 bases not matched to a gene. CDR1 KGHDR and CDR2 SFDVKD come from the germline V gene.

V usage is TRBV24-1 and J usage is TRBJ2-5; maybe TRBD1 (5 bases). With 3 bases removed from V and 5 bases from J, the gap between germline ends came to 12 bases. CDR1 KGHDR and CDR2 SFDVKD come from the germline V gene. The CDR3 length is 14 residues. The CDR3 spells CATSDQTVSETQYF. The CDR3 DNA follows: TGTGCCACCAGTGATCAGACAGTATCCGAGACCCAGTACTTC.

This clonotype was counted ten times or more. The V call is TRBV25-1, the J call TRBJ2-1, with D possibly matching TRBD1 (6 bases). Deletions cut 4 bases from V and 7 bases from J, with 14 bases between. CDR3 length: 14 residues. The germline gives CDR1 MGHDK, CDR2 SYGVNS. CDR3 sequence reads: CASSGVTGANEQFF. CDR3 DNA sequence: TGTGCCAGCAGTGGTGTGACAGGAGCTAATGAGCAGTTCTTC. Full variable domain (outside the CDR3, taken from reference TRBV25-1 and TRBJ2-1): EADIYQTPRYLVIGTGKKITLECSQTMGHDKMYWYQQDPGMELHLIHYSYGVNSTEKGDLSSESTVSRIRTEHFPLTLESARPSHTSQYLCASSGVTGANEQFFGPGTRLTVL.

The chain carries TRBV4-3 and TRBJ2-2; maybe TRBD2 (5 bases). V lost 0 bases, J lost 3 bases, and 8 bases lay in between. The CDR3 consists of 15 residues. CDR1 and CDR2 (germline): LGHNA, YSLEER. In nucleotides, the CDR3 is TGCGCCAGCAGCCAAGAGGACTTGTACACCGGGGAGCTGTTTTTT. Protein sequence: CASSQEDLYTGELFF.

This clonotype appeared once. This rearrangement joins TRBV15 to TRBJ1-2; no clear D gene. This CDR3 region has 16 residues. Germline loops: CDR1 LNHNV, CDR2 YYDKDF (reference sequence). Deletions cut 0 bases from V and 1 base from J, with 12 bases between. This CDR3 is CATSRDRPDYNYGYTF. In nucleotides, the CDR3 is TGTGCCACCAGCAGAGACCGCCCGGATTATAACTATGGCTACACCTTC.

The sample holds many counts of this clonotype. The DNA for the CDR3 is TGCGCCAGCAGCCAGGGACAGTTCACAGATACGCAGTATTTT. Protein: CASSQGQFTDTQYF. The chain carries TRBV5-1 and TRBJ2-3; 7 bases are shared with TRBD1. Germline trimming cut 4 bases from V and 2 bases from J; bases unmatched to any gene: 4. The CDR3 runs to 14 residues. The germline V gene encodes CDR1 SGHRS and CDR2 YFSETQ.

The gene calls are TRBV27 and TRBJ2-7; 11 bases are a match to TRBD2. CDR1 is MNHEY, CDR2 SMNVEV, per germline (reference sequence). V shed 0 bases, J shed 2 bases, and the junction held 0 bases outside the gene matches. The CDR3 loop spans 15 amino acids. The CDR3 DNA reads as TGTGCCAGCAGTTTATCTAGCGGGGGGGCCTACGAGCAGTACTTC. Its translation is CASSLSSGGAYEQYF.

The table lists this clonotype with a few counts. This chain uses TRBV21-1 with TRBJ2-6. TRBV21-1 is a documented pseudogene. This CDR3 spans 12 amino acids. CDR3 region: CASLRGANVLTF. CDR3 sequence (DNA): TGTGCCAGCCTCCGAGGGGCCAACGTCCTGACTTTC.

This chain links TRBV27 with TRBJ1-5, with D unresolved. This CDR3 is 16 amino acids long. The germline gives CDR1 MNHEY, CDR2 SMNVEV (reference sequence). Trimming removed 6 bases at V and 0 bases at J, with 15 bases between. The CDR3 protein is CASRPGREYSNQPQHF. CDR3 nucleotides: TGTGCCAGCAGACCAGGACGGGAATATAGCAATCAGCCCCAGCATTTT.

The chain recombines TRBV11-3 with TRBJ1-2; a weak D match, TRBD1 (5 bases). The CDR3 extends over 17 amino acids. V was cut by 1 base and J by 6 bases, with 21 bases left in between. Germline loops: CDR1 SGHNT, CDR2 YENEEA. The chain's CDR3 is CASSLVPPRGRVNGYTF. The CDR3 DNA sequence: TGTGCCAGCAGCTTAGTACCCCCCCGAGGCAGGGTTAATGGCTACACCTTC.

The gene calls are TRBV29-1 and TRBJ2-3; TRBD2 might be the D (6 bases). V shed 4 bases and J shed 6 bases, with 14 bases lying between them. The CDR3 runs to 13 residues. Germline assignment: CDR1 SQVTM and CDR2 ANQGSEA. The CDR3: CSVVGGSRDTQYF. CDR3 coding DNA: TGCAGCGTTGTCGGGGGAAGTCGTGATACGCAGTATTTT.

This clonotype turned up a few times. This CDR3 is CASSSSQGVGQPQHF. CDR3 DNA: TGTGCCAGCAGTTCGAGTCAGGGGGTCGGTCAGCCCCAGCATTTT. V gene TRBV6-2 or TRBV6-3 combines with J gene TRBJ1-5; 7 nucleotides line up with TRBD1. Germline CDR1 is MNHEY and CDR2 is SVGEGT. V was pared by 4 bases and J by 6 bases, with 9 bases of the junction left unmatched. CDR3 length equals 15 residues.